This T cell receptor (beta chain) was observed in a study of cytomegalovirus exposure and HLA in healthy donors. Whole-study context: Roughly 85 million unique TCRs from HLA-typed donors were held in an early release of data. Notes on the study in general: In a later analysis, TCR beta V- and J-gene trimming showed a link to a missense DCLRE1C variant. Sequencing depth across donors, presence/absence analyses assumed, was roughly uniform.

The V gene's germline CDR1 is SGHNT and CDR2 YYREEE (reference sequence). CDR3 length: 15 residues. V lost 4 bases to trimming and J lost 3 bases; unmatched junction nucleotides: 7. 13 Jbeta primers and 60 Vbeta primers were used for the PCR. Libraries were prepared by immunoSEQ multiplex PCR; TCRdb keeps only in-frame clonotypes and omits some of them. The data show 63,000 or so clones, with 73% seen just once and 4.5% to 5.5% held by the top ten. This clone was picked up a small number of times. What it recognizes is unknown. Nominally healthy donors were sampled, though unrecorded immune exposures were likely.

The sample comprised PBMCs. V gene TRBV5-4 combines with J gene TRBJ2-3; 8 nucleotides match TRBD2. This sequence was found in a man between 50 and 59 years old in good health and CMV-seronegative. CDR3 in amino acids: CASSLAGGATDTQYF. The CDR3 DNA reads TGTGCCAGCAGCCTCGCCGGGGGGGCAACAGATACGCAGTATTTT.